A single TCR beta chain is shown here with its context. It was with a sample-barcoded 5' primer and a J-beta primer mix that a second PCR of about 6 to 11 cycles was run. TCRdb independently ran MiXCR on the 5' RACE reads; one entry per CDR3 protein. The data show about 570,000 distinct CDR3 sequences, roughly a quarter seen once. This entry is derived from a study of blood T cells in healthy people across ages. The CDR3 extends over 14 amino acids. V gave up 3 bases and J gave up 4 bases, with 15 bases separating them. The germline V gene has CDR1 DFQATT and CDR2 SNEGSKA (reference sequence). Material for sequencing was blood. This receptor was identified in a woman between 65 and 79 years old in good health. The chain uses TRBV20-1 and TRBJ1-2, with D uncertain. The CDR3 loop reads CSASRPENLYGYTF. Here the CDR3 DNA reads TGCAGTGCTAGCCGGCCAGAAAACCTCTATGGCTACACCTTC.